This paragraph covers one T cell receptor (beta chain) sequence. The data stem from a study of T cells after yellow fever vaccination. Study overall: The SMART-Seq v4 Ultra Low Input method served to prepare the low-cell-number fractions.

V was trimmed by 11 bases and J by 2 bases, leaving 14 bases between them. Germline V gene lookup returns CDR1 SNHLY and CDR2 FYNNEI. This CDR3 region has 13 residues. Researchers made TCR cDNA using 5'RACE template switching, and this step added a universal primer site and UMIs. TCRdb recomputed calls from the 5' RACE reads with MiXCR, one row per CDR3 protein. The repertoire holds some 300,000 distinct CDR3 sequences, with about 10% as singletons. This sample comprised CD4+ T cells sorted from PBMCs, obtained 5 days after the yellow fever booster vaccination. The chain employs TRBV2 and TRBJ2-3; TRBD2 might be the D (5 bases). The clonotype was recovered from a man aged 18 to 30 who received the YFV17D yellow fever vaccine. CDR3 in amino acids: CAYTRVSTDTQYF. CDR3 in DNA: TGTGCCTATACGAGGGTTTCCACAGATACGCAGTATTTT.